This is a list of T cell receptor beta chains from one sample in a study of CD8 T cells in ankylosing spondylitis. TCRdb fed the 5' RACE reads into MiXCR, producing one record per CDR3 protein. The table includes over 700,000 distinct CDR3 sequences, 15% to 20% detected once. Sequencing was performed on blood, either unsorted or a sorted T cell fraction (not recorded which). These receptors originate from a male donor with ankylosing spondylitis. CDR3s include the opening cysteine and the closing phenylalanine or tryptophan. The order of the fields is J gene, V gene, D gene, clone size, CDR3 protein, CDR3 DNA. The D gene is left open where the match is weak. Not all rows give a size; the values are once, few, many and, for expanded clones, a class.

j_gene: TRBJ2-4
v_gene: TRBV4-2
d_gene: TRBD2
abundance: few
CDR3aa: CASSQELAGSIQYF
CDR3nt: TGTGCCAGCAGCCAAGAGCTAGCGGGTTCCATTCAGTACTTC

j_gene: TRBJ1-2
v_gene: TRBV12-3/TRBV12-4
d_gene: -
abundance: -
CDR3aa: CASSLRLGGYTF
CDR3nt: TGTGCCAGCAGTTTACGTCTTGGTGGCTACACCTTC

j_gene: TRBJ2-1
v_gene: TRBV29-1
d_gene: TRBD2
abundance: -
CDR3aa: CSVFGLAGSYNEQFF
CDR3nt: TGCAGCGTTTTTGGACTAGCGGGCTCCTACAATGAGCAGTTCTTC

j_gene: TRBJ2-1
v_gene: TRBV20-1
d_gene: -
abundance: -
CDR3aa: CSALQGPHNEQFF
CDR3nt: TGCAGTGCTTTACAGGGACCCCACAATGAGCAGTTCTTC

j_gene: TRBJ1-1
v_gene: TRBV20-1
d_gene: -
abundance: many
CDR3aa: CSAVRGRGTEAFF
CDR3nt: TGCAGTGCTGTCAGGGGCCGAGGCACTGAAGCTTTCTTT

j_gene: TRBJ1-1
v_gene: TRBV7-9
d_gene: TRBD1
abundance: few
CDR3aa: CASSLGTGGGLRTEAFF
CDR3nt: TGTGCCAGCAGCTTAGGGACAGGAGGGGGATTGCGGACTGAAGCTTTCTTT

j_gene: TRBJ2-5
v_gene: TRBV9
d_gene: TRBD1
abundance: few
CDR3aa: CASSAGQAVETQYF
CDR3nt: TGTGCCAGCAGCGCCGGACAGGCAGTGGAGACCCAGTACTTC

j_gene: TRBJ1-5
v_gene: TRBV20-1
d_gene: -
abundance: few
CDR3aa: CSAATYSNQPQHF
CDR3nt: TGCAGTGCTGCCACCTATAGCAATCAGCCCCAGCATTTT

j_gene: TRBJ2-1
v_gene: TRBV5-6
d_gene: -
abundance: many
CDR3aa: CASSLRGAYNEQFF
CDR3nt: TGTGCCAGCAGCTTGAGGGGAGCCTACAATGAGCAGTTCTTC

j_gene: TRBJ2-2
v_gene: TRBV20-1
d_gene: -
abundance: many
CDR3aa: CSARIGSGYTGELFF
CDR3nt: TGCAGTGCTAGAATCGGGAGCGGCTACACCGGGGAGCTGTTTTTT

j_gene: TRBJ2-1
v_gene: TRBV7-9
d_gene: -
abundance: -
CDR3aa: CASRADKNEQFF
CDR3nt: TGTGCCAGCAGGGCCGACAAGAATGAGCAGTTCTTC

j_gene: TRBJ1-5
v_gene: TRBV20-1
d_gene: -
abundance: many
CDR3aa: CSARVGGRNNQPQHF
CDR3nt: TGCAGTGCTAGAGTCGGGGGACGGAACAATCAGCCCCAGCATTTT

j_gene: TRBJ2-5
v_gene: TRBV7-2
d_gene: -
abundance: -
CDR3aa: CASSSQAGSWSQYF
CDR3nt: TGTGCCAGCAGCTCCCAAGCGGGCTCCTGGTCCCAGTACTTC

j_gene: TRBJ2-5
v_gene: TRBV15
d_gene: TRBD1
abundance: -
CDR3aa: CATSREVGQYQETQYF
CDR3nt: TGTGCCACCAGCAGAGAAGTGGGACAGTACCAAGAGACCCAGTACTTC

j_gene: TRBJ2-7
v_gene: TRBV20-1
d_gene: TRBD2
abundance: -
CDR3aa: CSAWTSGGSYEQYF
CDR3nt: TGCAGTGCTTGGACTAGCGGGGGCTCCTACGAGCAGTACTTC

j_gene: TRBJ2-3
v_gene: TRBV28
d_gene: -
abundance: -
CDR3aa: CASKFGGVPDTQYF
CDR3nt: TGTGCCAGCAAATTCGGCGGGGTCCCAGATACGCAGTATTTT

j_gene: TRBJ2-1
v_gene: TRBV15
d_gene: TRBD1
abundance: -
CDR3aa: CATSSSDRAYNEQFF
CDR3nt: TGTGCCACCAGCTCCTCGGACAGGGCGTACAATGAGCAGTTCTTC

j_gene: TRBJ2-7
v_gene: TRBV3-1
d_gene: -
abundance: many
CDR3aa: CASTRQGAYEQYF
CDR3nt: TGTGCCAGCACCAGACAAGGTGCCTACGAGCAGTACTTC

j_gene: TRBJ2-1
v_gene: TRBV25-1
d_gene: -
abundance: many
CDR3aa: CASSEGGRGFSDNEQFF
CDR3nt: TGTGCCAGCAGTGAAGGTGGCAGGGGTTTTTCGGACAATGAGCAGTTCTTC

j_gene: TRBJ1-5
v_gene: TRBV20-1
d_gene: -
abundance: few
CDR3aa: CSAEAREVQPQHF
CDR3nt: TGCAGTGCCGAAGCGCGGGAAGTTCAGCCCCAGCATTTT

j_gene: TRBJ2-7
v_gene: TRBV27
d_gene: -
abundance: -
CDR3aa: CASSYRTRNYEQYF
CDR3nt: TGTGCCAGCAGTTATAGGACACGTAACTACGAGCAGTACTTC

j_gene: TRBJ2-5
v_gene: TRBV5-1
d_gene: -
abundance: -
CDR3aa: CASRFNQETQYF
CDR3nt: TGCGCCAGCAGATTTAACCAAGAGACCCAGTACTTC

j_gene: TRBJ2-2
v_gene: TRBV24-1
d_gene: -
abundance: -
CDR3aa: CATGGGRGKNTGELFF
CDR3nt: TGTGCCACCGGTGGAGGGCGCGGGAAGAACACCGGGGAGCTGTTTTTT

j_gene: TRBJ2-7
v_gene: TRBV20-1
d_gene: -
abundance: many
CDR3aa: CSARYPGEFAEQYF
CDR3nt: TGCAGTGCTAGATACCCGGGGGAGTTCGCCGAGCAGTACTTC

j_gene: TRBJ2-3
v_gene: TRBV29-1
d_gene: -
abundance: few
CDR3aa: CSGEGYRTDTQYF
CDR3nt: TGCAGTGGTGAGGGCTATCGCACAGATACGCAGTATTTT

j_gene: TRBJ1-6
v_gene: TRBV10-3
d_gene: TRBD1
abundance: few
CDR3aa: CAINPGQLVSPLHF
CDR3nt: TGTGCCATCAACCCGGGACAGTTGGTATCACCCCTCCACTTT